This is a list of T cell receptor beta chains from one sample in a study of shared clonotypes between healthy human individuals. TCRdb keeps only in-frame clones here, not all; method: immunoSEQ multiplex PCR. The table lists around 550,000 clones, about 95% of them singletons. Specimen: naive CD8+ T cells sorted from blood. These receptors originate from a woman in her 30s in good health. CDR3s include the opening cysteine and the closing phenylalanine or tryptophan. D genes are given only for firm matches. The size of a clone is reported for some rows only, either as once, few or many, or as a class for expanded clones.

j_call clone_size cdr3_length d_call v_call cdr3_aa cdr3_nt
TRBJ1-1 NA 13 NA TRBV19 CASSMPMNTEAFF TGTGCCAGTAGTATGCCGATGAACACTGAAGCTTTCTTT
TRBJ2-7 NA 15 NA TRBV6-1 CASGKGMGALHEQYF TGTGCCAGCGGGAAGGGCATGGGAGCTCTCCACGAGCAGTACTTC
TRBJ2-1 NA 17 TRBD2 TRBV29-1 CSVDGTSGSGSYNEQFF TGCAGCGTTGATGGGACTAGCGGGAGTGGGTCCTACAATGAGCAGTTCTTC
TRBJ2-5 NA 17 TRBD2 TRBV5-6 CASLTVRRRTRQETQYF TGTGCCAGCCTAACTGTCCGGCGGCGGACTAGGCAAGAGACCCAGTACTTC
TRBJ2-7 once 16 NA TRBV28 CASSFSRGPSSYEQYF TGTGCCAGCAGTTTTTCCAGGGGCCCGAGCTCCTACGAGCAGTACTTC
TRBJ1-4 once 14 NA TRBV11-2 CATQVGDTNEKLFF TGTGCCACACAAGTGGGAGATACTAATGAAAAACTGTTTTTT
TRBJ2-7 NA 14 TRBD2 TRBV7-2 CASSRSGSFHEQYF TGTGCCAGCAGCCGCAGCGGGAGTTTCCACGAGCAGTACTTC
TRBJ2-5 NA 12 NA TRBV18 CASSPGKETQYF TGTGCCAGCTCACCGGGCAAAGAGACCCAGTACTTC
TRBJ2-1 NA 13 NA TRBV7-8 CASSLLEGDEQFF TGTGCCAGCAGCTTATTAGAAGGGGATGAGCAGTTCTTC
TRBJ1-3 NA 13 NA TRBV13 CASRVWAGNTIYF TGTGCCAGTCGAGTGTGGGCTGGAAACACCATATATTTT
TRBJ2-7 NA 13 TRBD1 TRBV19 CASSTGQTSEQYF TGTGCCAGTAGTACGGGACAGACGAGCGAGCAGTACTTC
TRBJ2-1 NA 13 TRBD2 TRBV13 CASTSGRMNEQFF TGTGCCAGCACTAGCGGGAGGATGAATGAGCAGTTCTTC
TRBJ2-7 NA 13 NA TRBV13 CASSPPGEYEQYF TGTGCCAGCAGCCCCCCGGGGGAATACGAGCAGTACTTC
TRBJ1-4 NA 14 NA TRBV6-5 CASSYAGQDEKLFF TGTGCCAGCAGTTACGCTGGGCAAGATGAAAAACTGTTTTTT
TRBJ2-2 NA 14 NA TRBV11-3 CASSLYEEPGELFF TGTGCCAGCAGCTTGTATGAGGAACCCGGGGAGCTGTTTTTT
TRBJ1-1 NA 13 NA TRBV19 CASSQYRNTEAFF TGTGCCAGTAGTCAATACAGGAACACTGAAGCTTTCTTT
TRBJ1-5 NA 15 TRBD1 TRBV28 CASSLTGVSNQPQHF TGTGCCAGCAGTTTAACAGGGGTTAGCAATCAGCCCCAGCATTTT
TRBJ1-2 NA 15 NA TRBV7-8 CASSEEPDRTLGYTF TGTGCCAGCAGCGAAGAACCGGACAGAACCTTGGGCTACACCTTC
TRBJ1-3 NA 15 TRBD1 TRBV28 CASSFRQGAGNTIYF TGTGCCAGCAGTTTCAGACAGGGGGCAGGAAACACCATATATTTT
TRBJ2-7 NA 14 TRBD2 TRBV15 CATSRPGLAFEQYF TGTGCCACCAGTCGCCCGGGACTAGCGTTCGAGCAGTACTTC
TRBJ2-1 NA 16 NA TRBV28 CASSLGVSQLYNEQFF TGTGCCAGCAGTTTGGGGGTCTCCCAATTATACAATGAGCAGTTCTTC
TRBJ2-7 NA 12 NA TRBV7-9 CASSPSGYEQYF TGTGCCAGCAGCCCTTCGGGCTACGAGCAGTACTTC
TRBJ2-3 NA 14 NA TRBV5-1 CASSGAGSTDTQYF TGCGCCAGCAGTGGGGCAGGGAGCACAGATACGCAGTATTTT
TRBJ2-1 NA 16 NA TRBV28 CASSLGPGSAYNEQFF TGTGCCAGCAGTTTAGGGCCCGGGAGTGCCTACAATGAGCAGTTCTTC
TRBJ2-7 NA 12 TRBD1 TRBV29-1 CSVKTDRAEQYF TGCAGCGTCAAAACCGACAGGGCCGAGCAGTACTTC
TRBJ1-5 NA 19 TRBD1 TRBV28 CASSPPGIVPDRGLQPQHF TGTGCCAGCAGTCCCCCCGGGATCGTCCCGGACAGGGGGCTTCAGCCCCAGCATTTT
TRBJ2-1 once 13 NA TRBV4-1 CASSQRTANEQFF TGCGCCAGCAGCCAACGAACCGCCAATGAGCAGTTCTTC
TRBJ2-1 NA 13 NA TRBV9 CASTGHSYNEQFF TGTGCCAGTACGGGACATTCCTACAATGAGCAGTTCTTC
TRBJ2-7 once 15 NA TRBV19 CASSISREATYEQYF TGTGCCAGTAGTATTTCTCGAGAGGCCACCTACGAGCAGTACTTC
TRBJ2-7 once 13 TRBD2 TRBV27 CASSFNSGNEQYF TGTGCCAGCAGTTTCAATAGCGGGAACGAGCAGTACTTC
TRBJ2-7 once 14 NA TRBV27 CASSSVGASYEQYF TGTGCCAGCAGTTCCGTAGGAGCTTCCTACGAGCAGTACTTC
TRBJ2-1 NA 19 TRBD2 TRBV27 CASRLAGTSGKSSYNEQFF TGTGCCAGCAGACTCGCCGGGACTAGCGGAAAGAGCTCCTACAATGAGCAGTTCTTC
TRBJ1-1 NA 19 NA TRBV28 CASRSGGRGYTPKNTEAFF TGTGCCAGCAGATCAGGAGGGCGGGGTTATACGCCGAAGAACACTGAAGCTTTCTTT
TRBJ2-1 NA 16 NA TRBV29-1 CSVEGGVGSWNNEQFF TGCAGCGTTGAAGGTGGAGTCGGATCATGGAACAATGAGCAGTTCTTC
TRBJ2-1 NA 14 TRBD2 TRBV2 CASMNSGRVNEQFF TGTGCCAGCATGAACAGCGGGAGGGTCAATGAGCAGTTCTTC
TRBJ1-1 NA 14 NA TRBV6-6 CASSLAPGNTEAFF TGTGCCAGCAGTCTCGCTCCGGGGAACACTGAAGCTTTCTTT